This T cell receptor beta chain was captured by sequencing in a study of cytomegalovirus exposure and HLA in healthy donors. Notes on the study in general: In a later analysis, the majority of CMV-associated beta chains seemingly showed HLA restriction.

As regards this clone: The target antigen is unknown.

PCR amplification relied on 60 Vbeta primers (plus 13 Jbeta primers). The data were produced by immunoSEQ multiplex PCR, yet TCRdb's version contains in-frame clones alone and is incomplete. The ten most abundant clones cover 5.9% of a sample with some 40,000 clones. This CDR3 is built from 17 residues. CDR1 SGHKS and CDR2 YYEKEE come from the germline V gene (reference sequence). V lost 3 bases and J lost 6, with 23 bases in between. The receptor comes from a human donor in good health. The specimen was PBMCs. The chain links TRBV5-5 to TRBJ2-3; D is undetermined. The CDR3 DNA follows: TGTGCCAGCAGCTACCTGACGAGGCGGTCCAACCCCGATACGCAGTATTTT. Protein: CASSYLTRRSNPDTQYF.